Given below is one TCR beta chain in context. The CDR3 has 15 amino acids. J gave up 3 bases and V 3 bases, and 5 bases lay outside the gene matches. Germline loops: CDR1 MNHNS, CDR2 SASEGT. The data derive from a study of blood T cell repertoires in COVID-19. Profiling relied on immunoSEQ multiplex PCR, and the TCRdb table lists in-frame clones only, not all of them. The table has some 270,000 clones, about 82% seen once; the top ten hold 9.1%. The gene calls are TRBV6-1 and TRBJ1-5, with 7 bases aligning to TRBD1. The sample was PBMCs or T cells enriched from blood (not recorded which). The sequence derives from a woman between 50 and 59 years old with acute COVID-19. For the CDR3, the DNA is TGTGCCAGCAGTGAGTTCCAGGGGGTCAATCAGCCCCAGCATTTT. As protein: CASSEFQGVNQPQHF.